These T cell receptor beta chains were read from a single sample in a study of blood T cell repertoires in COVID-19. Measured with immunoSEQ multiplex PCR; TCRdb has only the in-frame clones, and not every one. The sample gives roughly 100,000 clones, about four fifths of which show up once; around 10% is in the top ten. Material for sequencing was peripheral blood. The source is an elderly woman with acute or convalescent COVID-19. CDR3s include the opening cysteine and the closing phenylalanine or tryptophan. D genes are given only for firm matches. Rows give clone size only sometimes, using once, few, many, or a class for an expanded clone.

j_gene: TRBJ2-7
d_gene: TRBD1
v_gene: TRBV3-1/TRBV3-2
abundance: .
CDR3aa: CASSQEGGQGLEQYF
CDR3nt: TGTGCCAGCAGCCAAGAAGGAGGACAGGGTCTCGAGCAGTACTTC

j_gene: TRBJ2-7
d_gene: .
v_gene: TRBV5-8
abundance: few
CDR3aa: CASSSDSYEQYF
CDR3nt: TGTGCCAGCAGCTCCGACAGCTACGAGCAGTACTTC

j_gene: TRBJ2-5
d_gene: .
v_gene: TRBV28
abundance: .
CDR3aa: CASSLRGRETQYF
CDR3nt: TGTGCCAGCAGTTTAAGGGGTCGAGAGACCCAGTACTTC

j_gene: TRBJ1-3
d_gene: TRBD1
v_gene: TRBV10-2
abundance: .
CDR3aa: CASSPSGTGAGNTIYF
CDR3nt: TGCGCCAGCTCGCCCTCCGGGACAGGGGCAGGAAACACCATATATTTT

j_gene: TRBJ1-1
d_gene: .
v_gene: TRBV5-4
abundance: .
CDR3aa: CASSLVRAGNTEAFF
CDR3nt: TGTGCCAGCAGCTTGGTCAGAGCAGGGAACACTGAAGCTTTCTTT

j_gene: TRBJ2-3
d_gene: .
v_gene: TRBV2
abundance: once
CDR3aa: CASRREASDTQYF
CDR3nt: TGTGCCAGCAGGAGGGAAGCCTCCGATACGCAGTATTTT

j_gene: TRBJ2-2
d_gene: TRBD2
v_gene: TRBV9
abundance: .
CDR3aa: CASSETSGDTGELFF
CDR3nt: TGTGCCAGCAGCGAGACTAGCGGGGACACCGGGGAGCTGTTTTTT

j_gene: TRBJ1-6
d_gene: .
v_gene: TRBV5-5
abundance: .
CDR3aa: CASSLLSFNSPLHF
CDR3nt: TGTGCCAGCAGCTTGTTGAGTTTCAATTCACCCCTCCACTTT

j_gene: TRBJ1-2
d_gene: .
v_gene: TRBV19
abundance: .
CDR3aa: CASSVGSDGYTF
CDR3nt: TGTGCCAGTAGTGTGGGCTCTGATGGCTACACCTTC

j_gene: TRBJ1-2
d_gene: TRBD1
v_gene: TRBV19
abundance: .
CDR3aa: CASRGQGDYGYTF
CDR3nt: TGTGCCAGTAGAGGACAGGGAGATTATGGCTACACCTTC

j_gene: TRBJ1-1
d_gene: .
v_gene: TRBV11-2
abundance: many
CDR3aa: CASSLGVPGAEAFF
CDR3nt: TGTGCCAGCAGCTTAGGCGTACCAGGGGCTGAAGCTTTCTTT

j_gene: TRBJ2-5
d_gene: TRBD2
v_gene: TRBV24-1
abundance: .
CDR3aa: CATSDWGGREEETQYF
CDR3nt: TGTGCCACCAGTGATTGGGGCGGGAGGGAAGAAGAGACCCAGTACTTC

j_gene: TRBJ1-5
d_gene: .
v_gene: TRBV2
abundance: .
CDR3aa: CASSEYGQGGQPQHF
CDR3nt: TGTGCCAGCAGTGAATATGGGCAGGGCGGTCAGCCCCAGCATTTT

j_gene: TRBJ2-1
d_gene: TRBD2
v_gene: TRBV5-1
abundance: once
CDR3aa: CASSFSSGGDEQFF
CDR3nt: TGCGCCAGCAGCTTCTCTAGCGGGGGAGATGAGCAGTTCTTC

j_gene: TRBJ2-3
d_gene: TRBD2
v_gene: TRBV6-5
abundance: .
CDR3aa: CASSYSLAGVGDTQYF
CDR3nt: TGTGCCAGCAGTTATTCCCTAGCGGGGGTTGGTGATACGCAGTATTTT

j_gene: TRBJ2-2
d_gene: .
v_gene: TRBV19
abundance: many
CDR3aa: CASRGMRNTGELFF
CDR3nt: TGTGCCAGTCGCGGTATGCGAAACACCGGGGAGCTGTTTTTT

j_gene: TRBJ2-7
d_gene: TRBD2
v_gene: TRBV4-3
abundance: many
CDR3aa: CASSQDLGGNTYEQYF
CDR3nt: TGCGCCAGCAGCCAAGATCTGGGGGGGAACACCTACGAGCAGTACTTC

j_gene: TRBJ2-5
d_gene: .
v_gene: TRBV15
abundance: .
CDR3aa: CATSRDIPVLQETQYF
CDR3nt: TGTGCCACCAGCAGAGATATCCCAGTCCTTCAAGAGACCCAGTACTTC

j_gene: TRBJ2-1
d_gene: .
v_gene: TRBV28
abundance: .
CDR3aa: CASLGGYNEQFF
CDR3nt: TGTGCCAGCCTAGGCGGGTACAATGAGCAGTTCTTC

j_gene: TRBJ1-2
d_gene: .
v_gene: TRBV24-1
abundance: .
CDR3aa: CATSDSTENGGYTF
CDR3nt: TGTGCCACCAGTGACTCTACAGAAAACGGTGGCTACACCTTC

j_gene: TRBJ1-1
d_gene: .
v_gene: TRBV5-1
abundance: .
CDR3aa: CASRPGGGDTEAFF
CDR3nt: TGCGCCAGCCGCCCGGGGGGAGGGGACACTGAAGCTTTCTTT

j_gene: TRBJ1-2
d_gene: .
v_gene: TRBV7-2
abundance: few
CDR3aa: CASSRTVLNYGYTF
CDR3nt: TGTGCCAGCAGCCGGACAGTTCTTAACTATGGCTACACCTTC

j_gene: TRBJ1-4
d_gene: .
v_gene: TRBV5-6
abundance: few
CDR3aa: CASSPNRVGYSEKLFF
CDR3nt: TGTGCCAGCAGCCCAAACAGGGTCGGATATAGTGAAAAACTGTTTTTT

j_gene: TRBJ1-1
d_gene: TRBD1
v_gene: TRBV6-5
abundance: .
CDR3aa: CASSFSGGDTEAFF
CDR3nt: TGTGCCAGCAGTTTTTCAGGGGGTGACACTGAAGCTTTCTTT

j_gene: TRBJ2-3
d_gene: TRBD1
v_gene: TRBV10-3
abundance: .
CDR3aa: CAISESKRGQGDTQYF
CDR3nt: TGTGCCATCAGTGAGTCGAAGAGGGGGCAGGGAGATACGCAGTATTTT

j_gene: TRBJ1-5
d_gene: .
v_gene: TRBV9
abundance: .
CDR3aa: CASSVGAGVNQPQHF
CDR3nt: TGTGCCAGCAGCGTAGGGGCAGGGGTAAATCAGCCCCAGCATTTT

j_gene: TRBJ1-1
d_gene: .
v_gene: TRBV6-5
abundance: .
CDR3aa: CASGGQPVTEAFF
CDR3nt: TGTGCCAGCGGGGGACAACCGGTCACTGAAGCTTTCTTT

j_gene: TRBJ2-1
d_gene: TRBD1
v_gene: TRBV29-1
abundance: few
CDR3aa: CSVAGGLGYNEQFF
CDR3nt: TGCAGCGTCGCAGGGGGCTTGGGATACAATGAGCAGTTCTTC

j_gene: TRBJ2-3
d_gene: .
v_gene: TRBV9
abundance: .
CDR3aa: CASSVEGGTSTDTQYF
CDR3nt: TGTGCCAGCAGCGTAGAGGGGGGGACTAGCACAGATACGCAGTATTTT

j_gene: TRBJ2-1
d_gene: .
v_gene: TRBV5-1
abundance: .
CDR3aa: CASSLGQSMNEQFF
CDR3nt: TGCGCCAGCAGCTTGGGACAGTCAATGAATGAGCAGTTCTTC

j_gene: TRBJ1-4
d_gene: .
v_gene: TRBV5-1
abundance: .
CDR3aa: CASSIQEGLNEKLFF
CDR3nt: TGCGCCAGCAGCATTCAGGAGGGCCTCAATGAAAAACTGTTTTTT

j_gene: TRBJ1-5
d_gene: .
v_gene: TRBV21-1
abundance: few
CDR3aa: CASSNGQGGQPQHF
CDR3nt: TGTGCCAGCAGCAACGGGCAGGGGGGACAGCCCCAGCATTTT

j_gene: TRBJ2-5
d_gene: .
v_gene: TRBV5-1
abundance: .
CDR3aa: CASSLVSQGETQYF
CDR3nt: TGCGCCAGCAGCTTGGTCAGCCAGGGAGAGACCCAGTACTTC

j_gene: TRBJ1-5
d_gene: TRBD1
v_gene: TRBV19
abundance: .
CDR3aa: CASSAPAGTGPNQPQHF
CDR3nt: TGTGCCAGTAGCGCCCCAGCCGGGACAGGGCCAAATCAGCCCCAGCATTTT

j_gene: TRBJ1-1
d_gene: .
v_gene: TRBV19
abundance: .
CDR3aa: CASSPDGGGFMNTEAFF
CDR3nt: TGTGCCAGTAGCCCGGACGGCGGGGGGTTTATGAACACTGAAGCTTTCTTT